This entry features one T cell receptor (beta chain) sequence. Its recognized antigen is unknown. One base away there is no much larger clone; base qualities are not given. Collaborating institutions collected whole blood in K2EDTA tubes following their own protocols. For TCRbeta analysis, collaborator samples were shipped as frozen whole blood, as isolated PBMCs, or as DNA extracted from either sample type. These data belong to a study of blood T cell repertoires in COVID-19 (dated by TCRdb to 2020 to 2021). Context from the whole study: Collaborator samples came from the United States, Italy and Spain and covered acute and convalescent phases of COVID-19. The material from the prospective study consisted of cDNA or gDNA derived from T cells, B-cell-depleted T cells, or PBMCs. Deeply sampled blood TCRbeta repertoires from subjects exposed to, actively infected with, or recovered from COVID-19 were included in the dataset. The repertoires were released in a freely available public database meant as a resource for research on the immune response to SARS-CoV-2. The samples were drawn from two sources: the first 160 participants of the ongoing ImmuneRACE study, and 1,254 subjects contributed by 6 global collaborators. Nearly every sample came with metadata listing a de-identified subject ID, COVID-19 status, age in years and sex. Where available, HLA class I and class II types were obtained from metadata supplied by the sample provider rather than from assay-based typing. The paper as a whole reports these results and caveats: Clinical and demographic metadata were provided uncurated, with the amount varying by source and participant.

TCRbeta CDR3 regions were amplified from genomic DNA using the immunoSEQ Assay, a bias-controlled multiplex PCR. The authors processed their data as follows. Within the assay, amplification of reference gene primers was used to estimate how many nucleated cells each sample contained. To quantify the absolute abundance of each unique TCRbeta CDR3 rearrangement, sequence reads were collapsed and filtered. For each sample, productive Simpson clonality was calculated as the square root of Simpson's diversity index over productive rearrangements. This immuneACCESS table, as held by TCRdb, lists in-frame sequences with V and J called but not all clones. Of the missing ones, under half trace to an unresolved V gene in checked studies; the others have no known cause. Clone size and V and J calls were adopted from that table, with D and trimming inferred from the DNA. The sample table holds 100,000 to 150,000 clones, of which approximately 91% were seen once. The ten largest account for roughly 1.2% of the sample.

Inclusive of the bounding cysteine and phenylalanine, the CDR3 is 15 residues long. The read is trimmed to its CDR3 DNA, 45 bases read in frame from base 1. V and J are truncated by 0 bases and 9 bases respectively, leaving an intervening sequence of 15 bases. CDR1 is given as MGHRA and CDR2 as YSYEKL, both from the germline V gene. Material: peripheral blood. The V gene is TRBV4-1 and the J gene is TRBJ2-1, and possibly TRBD1, on 5 matching bases. This receptor was obtained from a woman older than 75 with acute or convalescent COVID-19. CDR3 sequence: CASSQEGLGRFEQFF. The nucleotide sequence is TGCGCCAGCAGCCAAGAAGGTTTGGGGCGGTTTGAGCAGTTCTTC.